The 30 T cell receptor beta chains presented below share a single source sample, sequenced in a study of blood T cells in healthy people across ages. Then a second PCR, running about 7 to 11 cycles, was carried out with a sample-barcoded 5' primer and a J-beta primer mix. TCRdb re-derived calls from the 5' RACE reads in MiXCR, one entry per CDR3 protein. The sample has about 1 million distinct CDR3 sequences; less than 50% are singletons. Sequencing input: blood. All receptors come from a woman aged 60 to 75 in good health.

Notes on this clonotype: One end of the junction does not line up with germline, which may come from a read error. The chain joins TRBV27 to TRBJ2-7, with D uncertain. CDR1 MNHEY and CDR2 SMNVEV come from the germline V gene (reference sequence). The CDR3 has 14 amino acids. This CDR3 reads CASSVTVSSYEQYF. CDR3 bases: TGCGCCAGCAGTGTAACAGTCAGCTCCTACGAGCAGTACTTC.

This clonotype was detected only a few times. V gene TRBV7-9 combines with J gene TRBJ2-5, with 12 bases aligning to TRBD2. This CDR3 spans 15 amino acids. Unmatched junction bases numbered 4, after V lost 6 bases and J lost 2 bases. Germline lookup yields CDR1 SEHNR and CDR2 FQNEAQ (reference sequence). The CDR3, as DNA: TGTGCCAGCAGGTCCGGACTAGCGGGACAAGAGACCCAGTACTTC. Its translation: CASRSGLAGQETQYF. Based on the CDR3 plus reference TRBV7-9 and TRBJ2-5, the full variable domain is DTGVSQNPRHKITKRGQNVTFRCDPISEHNRLYWYRQTLGQGPEFLTYFQNEAQLEKSRLLSDRFSAERPKGSFSTLEIQRTEQGDSAMYLCASRSGLAGQETQYFGPGTRLLVL.

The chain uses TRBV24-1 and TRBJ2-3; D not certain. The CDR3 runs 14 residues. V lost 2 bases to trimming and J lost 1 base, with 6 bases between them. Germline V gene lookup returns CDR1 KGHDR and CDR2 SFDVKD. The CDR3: CATSDSSGTDTQYF. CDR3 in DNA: TGTGCCACCAGTGATTCGAGCGGCACAGATACGCAGTATTTT.

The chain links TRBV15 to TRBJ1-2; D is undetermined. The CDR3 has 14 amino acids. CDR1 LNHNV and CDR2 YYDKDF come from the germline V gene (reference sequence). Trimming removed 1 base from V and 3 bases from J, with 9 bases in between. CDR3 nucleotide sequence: TGTGCCACCAGCAGAGGGGAACTTTACTATGGCTACACCTTC. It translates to CATSRGELYYGYTF.

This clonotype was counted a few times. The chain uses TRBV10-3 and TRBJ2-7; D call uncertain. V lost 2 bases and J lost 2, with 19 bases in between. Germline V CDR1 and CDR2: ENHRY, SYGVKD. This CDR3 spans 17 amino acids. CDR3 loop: CAISEALQLRRTYEQYF. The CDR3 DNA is TGTGCCATCAGTGAGGCCCTGCAACTCCGGCGGACCTACGAGCAGTACTTC.

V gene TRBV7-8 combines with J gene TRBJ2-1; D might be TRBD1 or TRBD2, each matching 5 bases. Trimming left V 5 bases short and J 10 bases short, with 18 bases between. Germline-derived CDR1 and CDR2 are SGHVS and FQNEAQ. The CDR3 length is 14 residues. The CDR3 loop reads CASSPSPTRGEQFF. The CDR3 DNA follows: TGTGCCAGCAGCCCATCCCCCACTAGGGGCGAGCAGTTCTTC.

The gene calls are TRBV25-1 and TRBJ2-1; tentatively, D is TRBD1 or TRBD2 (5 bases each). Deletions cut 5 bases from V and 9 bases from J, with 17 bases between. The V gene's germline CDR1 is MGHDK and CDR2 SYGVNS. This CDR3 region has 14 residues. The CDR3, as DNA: TGTGCCAGCAGTTCGAACGGGGCTCGAGGTGAGCAGTTCTTC. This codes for CASSSNGARGEQFF.

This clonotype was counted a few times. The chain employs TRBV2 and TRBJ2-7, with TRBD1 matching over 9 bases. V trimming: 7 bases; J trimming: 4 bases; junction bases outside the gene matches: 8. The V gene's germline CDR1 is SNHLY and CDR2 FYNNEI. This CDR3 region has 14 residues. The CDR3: CASNPGQGVYEQYF. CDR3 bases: TGTGCCAGCAACCCGGGACAGGGCGTGTACGAGCAGTACTTC.

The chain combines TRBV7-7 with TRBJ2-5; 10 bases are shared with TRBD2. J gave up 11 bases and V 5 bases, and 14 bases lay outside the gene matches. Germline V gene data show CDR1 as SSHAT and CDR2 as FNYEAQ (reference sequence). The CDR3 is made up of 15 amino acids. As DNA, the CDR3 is TGTGCCAGCAGCGAAAGGACTAGCGGCCACAATGAGCAGTACTTC. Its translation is CASSERTSGHNEQYF.

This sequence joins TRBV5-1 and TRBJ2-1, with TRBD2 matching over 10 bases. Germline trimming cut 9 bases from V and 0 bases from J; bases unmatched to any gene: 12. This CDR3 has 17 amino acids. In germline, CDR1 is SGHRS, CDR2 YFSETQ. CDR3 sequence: CATKGASGGSSYNEQFF. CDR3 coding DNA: TGCGCCACCAAGGGGGCTAGCGGGGGAAGCTCCTACAATGAGCAGTTCTTC.

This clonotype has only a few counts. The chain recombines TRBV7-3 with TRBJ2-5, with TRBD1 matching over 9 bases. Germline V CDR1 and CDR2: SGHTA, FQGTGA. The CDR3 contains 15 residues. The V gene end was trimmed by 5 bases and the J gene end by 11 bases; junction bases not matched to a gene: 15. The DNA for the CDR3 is TGTGCCAGCAGCCCACGACAGGGGGGTTTTAATGAGCAGTACTTC. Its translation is CASSPRQGGFNEQYF. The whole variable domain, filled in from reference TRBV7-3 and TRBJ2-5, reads GAGVSQTPSNKVTEKGKYVELRCDPISGHTALYWYRQSLGQGPEFLIYFQGTGAADDSGLPNDRFFAVRPEGSVSTLKIQRTERGDSAVYLCASSPRQGGFNEQYFGPGTRLLVL.

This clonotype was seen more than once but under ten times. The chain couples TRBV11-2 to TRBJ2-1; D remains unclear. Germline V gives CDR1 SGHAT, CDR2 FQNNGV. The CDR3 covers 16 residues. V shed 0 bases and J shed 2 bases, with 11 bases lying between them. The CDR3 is CASSLETGPAYNEQFF. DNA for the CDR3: TGTGCCAGCAGCTTAGAAACCGGGCCGGCCTACAATGAGCAGTTCTTC.

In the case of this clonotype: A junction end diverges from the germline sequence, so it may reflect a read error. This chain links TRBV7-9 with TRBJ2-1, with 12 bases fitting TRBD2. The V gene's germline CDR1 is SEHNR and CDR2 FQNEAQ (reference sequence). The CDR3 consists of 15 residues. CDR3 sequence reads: CVSSASGRAYNEQFF. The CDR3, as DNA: TGTGTCAGCAGCGCTAGCGGGAGGGCCTACAATGAGCAGTTCTTC.

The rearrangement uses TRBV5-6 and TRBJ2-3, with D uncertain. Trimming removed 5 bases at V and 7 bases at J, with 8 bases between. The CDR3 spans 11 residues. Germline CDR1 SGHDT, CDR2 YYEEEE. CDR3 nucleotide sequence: TGTGCCAGCAGTGATGGTTATACGCAGTATTTT. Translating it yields CASSDGYTQYF.

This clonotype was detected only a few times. The CDR3 region is CAISPPGQGMETQYF. Here the CDR3 DNA reads TGTGCCATCAGTCCTCCGGGACAGGGGATGGAGACCCAGTACTTC. The J gene is TRBJ2-5, the V gene TRBV10-3; 10 bases align to TRBD1. Germline V lookup: CDR1 ENHRY, CDR2 SYGVKD. This CDR3 spans 15 amino acids. The ends lost 5 bases at V and 5 bases at J; junction bases unmatched: 8.

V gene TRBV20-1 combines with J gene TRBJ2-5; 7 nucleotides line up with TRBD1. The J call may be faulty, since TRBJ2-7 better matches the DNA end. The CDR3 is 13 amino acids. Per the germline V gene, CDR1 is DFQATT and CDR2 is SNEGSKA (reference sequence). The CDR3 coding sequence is TGCAGTGCTAGCCCAAGGGGGCGTGGCGAGCAGTACTTC. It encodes CSASPRGRGEQYF.

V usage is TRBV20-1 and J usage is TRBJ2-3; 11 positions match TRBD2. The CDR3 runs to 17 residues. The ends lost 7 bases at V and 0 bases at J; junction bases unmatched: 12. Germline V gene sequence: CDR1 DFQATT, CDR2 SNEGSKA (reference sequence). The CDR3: CSVPSGRRNPSTDTQYF. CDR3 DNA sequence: TGCAGTGTGCCTAGCGGGAGGCGGAATCCTAGCACAGATACGCAGTATTTT.

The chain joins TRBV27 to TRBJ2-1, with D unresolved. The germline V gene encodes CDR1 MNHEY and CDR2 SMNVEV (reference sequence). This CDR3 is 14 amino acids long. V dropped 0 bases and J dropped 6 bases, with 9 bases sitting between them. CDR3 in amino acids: CASSLSTTPNEQFF. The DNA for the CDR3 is TGTGCCAGCAGTTTATCGACGACCCCCAATGAGCAGTTCTTC.

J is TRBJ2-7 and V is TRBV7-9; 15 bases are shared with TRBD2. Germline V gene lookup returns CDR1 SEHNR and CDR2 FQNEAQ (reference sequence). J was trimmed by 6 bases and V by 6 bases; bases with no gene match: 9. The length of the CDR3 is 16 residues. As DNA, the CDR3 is TGTGCCAGCAGTCCCGGACTAGCGGGAGGGCCACCCGAGCAGTACTTC. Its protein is CASSPGLAGGPPEQYF.

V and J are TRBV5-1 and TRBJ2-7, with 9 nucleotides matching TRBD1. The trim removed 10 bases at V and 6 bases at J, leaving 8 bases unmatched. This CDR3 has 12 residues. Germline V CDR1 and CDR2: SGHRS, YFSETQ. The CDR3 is CARPGQGCEQYF. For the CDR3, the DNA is TGCGCCCGACCGGGACAGGGCTGCGAGCAGTACTTC.

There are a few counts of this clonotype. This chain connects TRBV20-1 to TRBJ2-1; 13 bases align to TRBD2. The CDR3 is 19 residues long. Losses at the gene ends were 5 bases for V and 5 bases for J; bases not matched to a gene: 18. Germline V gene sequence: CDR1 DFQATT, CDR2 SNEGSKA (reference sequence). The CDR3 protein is CSAEPSFNTSGRAHNEQFF. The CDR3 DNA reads TGCAGTGCTGAACCGTCCTTCAATACTAGCGGGAGGGCCCACAATGAGCAGTTCTTC.

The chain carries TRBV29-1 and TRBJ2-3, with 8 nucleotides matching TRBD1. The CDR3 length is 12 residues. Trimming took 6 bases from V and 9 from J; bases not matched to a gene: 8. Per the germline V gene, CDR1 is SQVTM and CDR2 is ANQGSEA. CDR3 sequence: CSVVLQGETQYF. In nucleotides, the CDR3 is TGCAGCGTCGTACTACAGGGGGAGACGCAGTATTTT.

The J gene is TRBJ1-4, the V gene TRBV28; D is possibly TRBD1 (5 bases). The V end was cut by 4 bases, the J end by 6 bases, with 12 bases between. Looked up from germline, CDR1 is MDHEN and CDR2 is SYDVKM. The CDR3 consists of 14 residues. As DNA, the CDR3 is TGTGCCAGCAGTTCGGGGCACGTGGATGAAAAACTGTTTTTT. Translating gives CASSSGHVDEKLFF.

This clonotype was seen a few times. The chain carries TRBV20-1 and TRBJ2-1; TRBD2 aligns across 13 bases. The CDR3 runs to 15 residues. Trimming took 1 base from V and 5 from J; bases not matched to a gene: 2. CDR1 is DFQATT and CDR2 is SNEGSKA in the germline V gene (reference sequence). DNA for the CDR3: TGCAGTGCTAGAGGGGGACTAGCGGGACACAATGAGCAGTTCTTC. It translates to CSARGGLAGHNEQFF.

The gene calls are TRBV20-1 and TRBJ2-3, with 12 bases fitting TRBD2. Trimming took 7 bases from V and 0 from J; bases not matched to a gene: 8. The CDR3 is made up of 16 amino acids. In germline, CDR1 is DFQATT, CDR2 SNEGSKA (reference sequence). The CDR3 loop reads CSVTGGLAGSTDTQYF. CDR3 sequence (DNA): TGCAGTGTTACTGGAGGACTAGCGGGAAGCACAGATACGCAGTATTTT.

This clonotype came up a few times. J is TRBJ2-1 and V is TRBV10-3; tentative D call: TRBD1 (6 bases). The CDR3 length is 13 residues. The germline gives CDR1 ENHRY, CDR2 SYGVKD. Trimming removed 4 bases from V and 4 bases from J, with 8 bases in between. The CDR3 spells CAISGDTYNEQFF. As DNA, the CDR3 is TGTGCCATCAGTGGGGACACTTACAATGAGCAGTTCTTC.

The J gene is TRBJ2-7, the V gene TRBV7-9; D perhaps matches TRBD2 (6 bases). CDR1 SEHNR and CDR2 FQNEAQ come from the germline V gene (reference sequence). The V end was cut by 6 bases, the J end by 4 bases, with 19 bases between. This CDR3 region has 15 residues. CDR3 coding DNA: TGTGCCAGCAGTCCTTTTTCCGGGAGTCTGTACGAGCAGTACTTC. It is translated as CASSPFSGSLYEQYF. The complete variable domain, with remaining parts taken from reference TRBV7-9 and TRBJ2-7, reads DTGVSQNPRHKITKRGQNVTFRCDPISEHNRLYWYRQTLGQGPEFLTYFQNEAQLEKSRLLSDRFSAERPKGSFSTLEIQRTEQGDSAMYLCASSPFSGSLYEQYFGPGTRLTVT.

DNA for the CDR3: TGTGCTAGTGGTACCAATCAAGCGGGAGGTGTTACTAGCACAGATACGCAGTATTTT. Protein sequence: CASGTNQAGGVTSTDTQYF. The chain employs TRBV12-5 and TRBJ2-3; 9 positions match TRBD2. This CDR3 comprises 19 residues. Trimming at V came to 5 bases and at J to 0 bases, leaving 15 bases not matched to a gene. Germline lookup yields CDR1 LGHNT and CDR2 FRNRAP.

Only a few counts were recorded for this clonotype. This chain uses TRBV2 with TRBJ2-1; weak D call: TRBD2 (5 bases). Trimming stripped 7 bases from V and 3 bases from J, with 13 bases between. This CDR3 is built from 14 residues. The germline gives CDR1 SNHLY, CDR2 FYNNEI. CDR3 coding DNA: TGTGCCAGCAAGTTTGTGGAGGTCTACAATGAGCAGTTCTTC. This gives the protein CASKFVEVYNEQFF. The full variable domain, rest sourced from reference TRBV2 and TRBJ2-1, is EPEVTQTPSHQVTQMGQEVILRCVPISNHLYFYWYRQILGQKVEFLVSFYNNEISEKSEIFDDQFSVERPDGSNFTLKIRSTKLEDSAMYFCASKFVEVYNEQFFGPGTRLTVL.

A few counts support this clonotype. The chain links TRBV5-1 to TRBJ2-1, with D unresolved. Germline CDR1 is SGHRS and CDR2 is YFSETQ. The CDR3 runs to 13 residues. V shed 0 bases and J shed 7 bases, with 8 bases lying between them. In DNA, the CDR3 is TGCGCCAGCAGCTTGGACGGTTTTAATGAGCAGTTCTTC. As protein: CASSLDGFNEQFF. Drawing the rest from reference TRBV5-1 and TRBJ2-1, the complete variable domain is KAGVTQTPRYLIKTRGQQVTLSCSPISGHRSVSWYQQTPGQGLQFLFEYFSETQRNKGNFPGRFSGRQFSNSRSEMNVSTLELGDSALYLCASSLDGFNEQFFGPGTRLTVL.